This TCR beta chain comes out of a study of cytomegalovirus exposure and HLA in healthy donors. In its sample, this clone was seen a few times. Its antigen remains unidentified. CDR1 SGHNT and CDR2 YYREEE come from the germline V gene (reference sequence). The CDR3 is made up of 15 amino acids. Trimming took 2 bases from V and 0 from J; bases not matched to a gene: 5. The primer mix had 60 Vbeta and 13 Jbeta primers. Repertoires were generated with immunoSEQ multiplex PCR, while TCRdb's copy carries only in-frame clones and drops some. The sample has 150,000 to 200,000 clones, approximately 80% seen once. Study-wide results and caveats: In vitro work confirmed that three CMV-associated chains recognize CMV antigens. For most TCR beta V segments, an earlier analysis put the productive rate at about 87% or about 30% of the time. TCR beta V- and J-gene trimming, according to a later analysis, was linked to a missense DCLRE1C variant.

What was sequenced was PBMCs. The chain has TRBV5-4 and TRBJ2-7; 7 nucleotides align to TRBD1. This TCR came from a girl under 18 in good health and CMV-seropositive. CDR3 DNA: TGTGCCAGCAGCTTACAGGGGTCAACCTCCTACGAGCAGTACTTC. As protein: CASSLQGSTSYEQYF.